The 5 T cell receptor beta chains below come from one sample, sequenced in a study of T-cell reconstitution after alpha-beta-depleted transplantation in children. Unique molecular identifiers were incorporated into the prepared TCRbeta library. TCRdb re-called the PCR reads through MiXCR, storing one row per CDR3 protein. The sample includes about 360,000 distinct CDR3 sequences, more than 10% seen only once; the top ten take approximately 4.3%. The source was PBMCs, collected from the stem cell graft. All receptors come from a human donor who donated a stem cell graft to a child with Fanconi anemia.

Many counts were recorded for this clonotype. This sequence joins TRBV10-3 and TRBJ2-2; no clear D. V was shortened by 5 bases and J by 2 bases, with 9 bases between the two germline ends. The germline V gene has CDR1 ENHRY and CDR2 SYGVKD. The CDR3 runs to 14 residues. The CDR3 is CAISSPTNTGELFF. As DNA, the CDR3 is TGTGCCATCAGTTCACCAACTAACACCGGGGAGCTGTTTTTT.

This clonotype appeared a few times. The V and J genes are TRBV6-5 and TRBJ1-4; 7 positions agree with TRBD1. Trimming took 0 bases from V and 4 from J; bases not matched to a gene: 5. Germline V gene sequence: CDR1 MNHEY, CDR2 SVGAGI. The CDR3 extends over 16 amino acids. CDR3 nucleotide sequence: TGTGCCAGCAGTTACTCTTGGGGACAGCTTAATGAAAAACTGTTTTTT. Its translation: CASSYSWGQLNEKLFF.

In nucleotides, the CDR3 is TGTGCCAGCAGTCCACCTTGGGGACAAGGGGCCTATGGCTACACCTTC. Residues: CASSPPWGQGAYGYTF. The chain has TRBV6-1 and TRBJ1-2; possible D gene TRBD1, 6 bases. V was pared by 5 bases and J by 4 bases, with 20 bases between. The CDR3 sequence is 16 residues long. The germline V gene encodes CDR1 MNHNS and CDR2 SASEGT.

The rearrangement links TRBV12-3 or TRBV12-4 to TRBJ2-2; TRBD1 might be the D (5 bases). V was pared by 5 bases and J by 5 bases, with 12 bases between. The CDR3 has 14 residues. CDR3 region: CASSPSRVTGELFF. The CDR3, as DNA: TGTGCCAGCAGTCCATCCAGGGTTACCGGGGAGCTGTTTTTT.

This clonotype was detected many times. Its ends do not fully match the called genes, so a read error is possible. This rearrangement joins TRBV28 to TRBJ2-2; D is ambiguous. Germline V gives CDR1 MDHEN, CDR2 SYDVKM. The CDR3 has 12 amino acids. The CDR3 loop is CASSLSTGELFF. CDR3 DNA sequence: TGTGCCAGCAGCTTATCCACCGGGGAGCTGTTTTTT.